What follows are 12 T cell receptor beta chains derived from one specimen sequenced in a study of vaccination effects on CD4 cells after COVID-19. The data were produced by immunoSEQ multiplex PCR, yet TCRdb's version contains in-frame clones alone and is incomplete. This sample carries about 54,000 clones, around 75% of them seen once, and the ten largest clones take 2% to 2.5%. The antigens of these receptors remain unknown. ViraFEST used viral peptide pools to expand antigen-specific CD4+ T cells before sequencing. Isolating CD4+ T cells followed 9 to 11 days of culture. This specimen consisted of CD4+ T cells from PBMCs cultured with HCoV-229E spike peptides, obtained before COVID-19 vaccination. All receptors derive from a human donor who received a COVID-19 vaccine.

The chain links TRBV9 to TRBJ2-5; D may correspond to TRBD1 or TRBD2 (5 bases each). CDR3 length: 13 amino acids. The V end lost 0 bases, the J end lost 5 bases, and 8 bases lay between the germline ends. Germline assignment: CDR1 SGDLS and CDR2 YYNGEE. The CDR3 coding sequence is TGTGCCAGCAGCGTAGGGGACGTGGAGACCCAGTACTTC. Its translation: CASSVGDVETQYF. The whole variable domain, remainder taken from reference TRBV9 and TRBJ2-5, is DSGVTQTPKHLITATGQRVTLRCSPRSGDLSVYWYQQSLDQGLQFLIQYYNGEERAKGNILERFSAQQFPDLHSELNLSSLELGDSALYFCASSVGDVETQYFGPGTRLLVL.

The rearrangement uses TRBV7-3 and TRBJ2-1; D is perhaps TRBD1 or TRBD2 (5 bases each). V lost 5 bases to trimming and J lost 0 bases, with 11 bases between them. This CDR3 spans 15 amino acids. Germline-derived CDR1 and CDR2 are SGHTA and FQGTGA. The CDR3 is CASSLGASSYNEQFF. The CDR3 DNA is TGTGCCAGCAGCCTCGGGGCGAGCTCCTACAATGAGCAGTTCTTC.

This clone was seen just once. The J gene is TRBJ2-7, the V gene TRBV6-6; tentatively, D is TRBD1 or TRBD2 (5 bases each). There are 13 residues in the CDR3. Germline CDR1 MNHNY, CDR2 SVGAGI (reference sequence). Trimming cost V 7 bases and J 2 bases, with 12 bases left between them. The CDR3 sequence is CASMRGPTYEQYV. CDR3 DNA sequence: TGTGCCAGCATGAGGGGACCTACCTACGAGCAGTACGTC.

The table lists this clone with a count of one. CDR3 in amino acids: CASSPGGRDTQYF. The CDR3 region has the DNA TGTGCCAGCAGTCCTGGGGGGAGGGATACGCAGTATTTT. The gene calls are TRBV7-2 and TRBJ2-3; a weak D match, TRBD2 (6 bases). With 6 bases removed from V and 6 bases from J, the gap between germline ends came to 13 bases. Germline V gene sequence: CDR1 SGHTA, CDR2 FQGNSA. The CDR3 contains 13 residues.

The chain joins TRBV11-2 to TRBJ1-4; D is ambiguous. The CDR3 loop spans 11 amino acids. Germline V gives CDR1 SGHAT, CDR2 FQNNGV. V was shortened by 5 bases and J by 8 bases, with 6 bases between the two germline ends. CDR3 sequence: CASSLYEKLFF. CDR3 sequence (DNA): TGTGCCAGCAGCCTTTACGAAAAACTGTTTTTT. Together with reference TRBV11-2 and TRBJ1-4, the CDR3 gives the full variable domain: EAGVAQSPRYKIIEKRQSVAFWCNPISGHATLYWYQQILGQGPKLLIQFQNNGVVDDSQLPKDRFSAERLKGVDSTLKIQPAKLEDSAVYLCASSLYEKLFFGSGTQLSVL.

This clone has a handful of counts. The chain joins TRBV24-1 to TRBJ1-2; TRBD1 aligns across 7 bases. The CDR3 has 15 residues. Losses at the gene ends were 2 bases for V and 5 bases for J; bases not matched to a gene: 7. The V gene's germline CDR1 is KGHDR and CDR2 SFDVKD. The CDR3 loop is CATSDWKGASYGYTF. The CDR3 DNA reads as TGTGCCACCAGTGATTGGAAGGGGGCTTCATATGGCTACACCTTC.

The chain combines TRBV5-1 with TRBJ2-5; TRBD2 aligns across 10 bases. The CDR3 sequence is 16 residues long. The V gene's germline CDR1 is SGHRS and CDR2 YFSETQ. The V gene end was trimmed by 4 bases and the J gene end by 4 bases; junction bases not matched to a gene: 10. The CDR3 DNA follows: TGCGCCAGCAGCCTATTAGCGGGGGGCCCCCCAGAGACCCAGTACTTC. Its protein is CASSLLAGGPPETQYF. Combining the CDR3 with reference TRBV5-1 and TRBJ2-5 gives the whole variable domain KAGVTQTPRYLIKTRGQQVTLSCSPISGHRSVSWYQQTPGQGLQFLFEYFSETQRNKGNFPGRFSGRQFSNSRSEMNVSTLELGDSALYLCASSLLAGGPPETQYFGPGTRLLVL.

The CDR3 coding sequence is TGTGCCACCAACGTTTGGGCCGAGCAGTACGTC. Translating it yields CATNVWAEQYV. The rearrangement uses TRBV24-1 and TRBJ2-7; D unresolved. This CDR3 is built from 11 residues. Trimming shortened V by 8 bases and J by 6 bases, and 10 bases separated the two germline ends. Germline-derived CDR1 and CDR2 are KGHDR and SFDVKD.

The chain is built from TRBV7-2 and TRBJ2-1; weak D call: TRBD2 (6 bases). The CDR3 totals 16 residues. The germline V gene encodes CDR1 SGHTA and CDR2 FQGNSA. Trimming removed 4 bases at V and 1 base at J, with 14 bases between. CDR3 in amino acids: CASSSSTSRSYNEQFF. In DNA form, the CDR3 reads TGTGCCAGCAGCTCCTCGACTAGTAGATCCTACAATGAGCAGTTCTTC.

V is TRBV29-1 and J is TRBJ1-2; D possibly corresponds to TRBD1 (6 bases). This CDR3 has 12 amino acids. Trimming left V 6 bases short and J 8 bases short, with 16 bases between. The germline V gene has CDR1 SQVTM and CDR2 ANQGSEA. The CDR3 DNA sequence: TGCAGCGTAACAACAGGGCCTGAGGGCTACACCTTC. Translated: CSVTTGPEGYTF.

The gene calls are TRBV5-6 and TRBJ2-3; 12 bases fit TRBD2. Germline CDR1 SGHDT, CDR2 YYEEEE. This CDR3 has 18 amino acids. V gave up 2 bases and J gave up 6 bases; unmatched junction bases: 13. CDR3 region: CASSFRTSGEGGKDTQYF. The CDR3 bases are TGTGCCAGCAGCTTTCGGACTAGCGGGGAAGGGGGTAAGGATACGCAGTATTTT.

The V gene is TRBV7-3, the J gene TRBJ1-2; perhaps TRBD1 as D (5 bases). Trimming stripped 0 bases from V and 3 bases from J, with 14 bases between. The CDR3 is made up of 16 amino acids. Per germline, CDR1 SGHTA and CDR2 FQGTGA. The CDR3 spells CASSLTPQGGDYGYTF. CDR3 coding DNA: TGTGCCAGCAGCTTAACGCCCCAGGGAGGGGACTATGGCTACACCTTC. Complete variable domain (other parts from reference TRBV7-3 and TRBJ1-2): GAGVSQTPSNKVTEKGKYVELRCDPISGHTALYWYRQSLGQGPEFLIYFQGTGAADDSGLPNDRFFAVRPEGSVSTLKIQRTERGDSAVYLCASSLTPQGGDYGYTFGSGTRLTVV.